This entry lists 22 T cell receptor beta chains sequenced from one sample in a study of T cell responses to AZD1222 COVID-19 vaccine. TCRdb keeps only in-frame clones here, not all; method: immunoSEQ multiplex PCR. The profile shows approximately 120,000 clones, more than 80% of them singletons. The source material was peripheral blood, sampled on day 0 of AZD1222 vaccination. These receptors all stem from an adult in good health.

The chain recombines TRBV7-2 with TRBJ1-5; D uncertain. The CDR3 spans 14 residues. Trimming left V 3 bases short and J 7 bases short, with 13 bases between. Germline values: CDR1 SGHTA, CDR2 FQGNSA. DNA of the CDR3: TGTGCCAGCAGCTTCGGATCGGGTTCACAGCCCCAGCATTTT. It codes for CASSFGSGSQPQHF.

To note about this clone: A read error may produce the germline difference seen at one junction end. The chain combines TRBV4-1 with TRBJ1-1, with TRBD1 identical over 10 bases. The CDR3 length is 17 residues. Looked up from germline, CDR1 is MGHRA and CDR2 is YSYEKL. The CDR3 bases are TGCGCCAGCAGCCAAGCCCCGACAGGGGGCATGAAGACTGAAGCTTTCTTT. Translated, it gives CASSQAPTGGMKTEAFF.

This clone was detected many times. The rearrangement links TRBV4-1 to TRBJ1-5; D not certain. CDR1 and CDR2 from the germline V gene are MGHRA and YSYEKL. V was pared by 0 bases and J by 7 bases, with 10 bases between. The CDR3 spans 14 residues. CDR3 coding DNA: TGCGCCAGCAGCCAAGAGGGCCTCGAACAGCCCCAGCATTTT. It yields the protein CASSQEGLEQPQHF.

The rearrangement links TRBV9 to TRBJ1-5, with D tentatively TRBD1 (6 bases). The CDR3 has 15 amino acids. Per germline, CDR1 SGDLS and CDR2 YYNGEE. Deletions cut 1 base from V and 7 bases from J, with 15 bases between. CDR3 amino acids: CASSVTAGVGQPQHF. Written as DNA, the CDR3 is TGTGCCAGCAGCGTAACTGCAGGGGTAGGACAGCCCCAGCATTTT.

This clone appeared a single time. The chain has TRBV5-5 and TRBJ2-1, with D possibly TRBD2 on 7 matching bases. The V gene's germline CDR1 is SGHKS and CDR2 YYEKEE (reference sequence). CDR3 length: 15 residues. V dropped 4 bases and J dropped 5 bases, with 16 bases sitting between them. In DNA, the CDR3 is TGTGCCAGCAGCCGGCCGGGGGGCCAAAACAATGAGCAGTTCTTC. This gives the protein CASSRPGGQNNEQFF.

The J gene is TRBJ1-4, the V gene TRBV5-6, with D tentatively TRBD1 (5 bases). This CDR3 has 15 amino acids. V was clipped by 0 bases and J by 7 bases, with 13 bases between them. CDR1 and CDR2 (germline): SGHDT, YYEEEE. The CDR3 spells CASSLGWDGGEKLFF. CDR3 nucleotides: TGTGCCAGCAGCTTGGGCTGGGACGGAGGTGAAAAACTGTTTTTT.

J is TRBJ1-6 and V is TRBV5-1; D might be TRBD1 (6 bases). CDR3 length equals 14 residues. Germline assignment: CDR1 SGHRS and CDR2 YFSETQ. Trimming removed 4 bases from V and 7 bases from J, with 12 bases in between. CDR3 region: CASSQDSRNSPLHF. The DNA for the CDR3 is TGCGCCAGCAGCCAGGACAGTCGAAATTCACCCCTCCACTTT.

The chain joins TRBV7-9 to TRBJ2-3; tentatively, D is TRBD1 (5 bases). The CDR3 length is 15 residues. Germline CDR1 SEHNR, CDR2 FQNEAQ (reference sequence). Trimming stripped 7 bases from V and 6 bases from J, with 20 bases between. The CDR3 DNA sequence: TGTGCCAGCACCGCCGACACCGACAGTGGGGATACGCAGTATTTT. Translating it yields CASTADTDSGDTQYF.

This clone showed up just once. The chain joins TRBV6-5 to TRBJ1-6; D is ambiguous. From germline, CDR1 is MNHEY and CDR2 SVGAGI. The CDR3 runs 16 residues. The V end lost 1 base, the J end lost 7 bases, and 14 bases lay between the germline ends. This chain's CDR3 is CASSYYAHADNSPLHF. The CDR3 DNA reads TGTGCCAGCAGTTACTATGCACATGCCGACAATTCACCCCTCCACTTT.

This clone appeared once. The CDR3 here is CASSKKRRDRAKGNTGELFF. The CDR3 DNA is TGTGCCAGCAGCAAAAAAAGGCGGGACAGAGCAAAGGGTAACACCGGGGAGCTGTTTTTT. The V and J genes are TRBV21-1 and TRBJ2-2; TRBD1, the table's D call, was not compared with the DNA. TRBV21-1 is described as a pseudogene. There are 20 residues in the CDR3.

CDR3 in amino acids: CASSSSGGRYF. The DNA for the CDR3 is TGTGCCAGCAGCAGTAGCGGGGGGCGGTACTTC. The genes are TRBV4-2 and TRBJ2-5, with 10 bases identical to TRBD2. The germline V gene encodes CDR1 LGHNA and CDR2 YNFKEQ. V was pared by 5 bases and J by 13 bases, with 4 bases of the junction left unmatched. CDR3 size: 11 residues.

This clone was counted a few times. V usage is TRBV11-2 and J usage is TRBJ2-7; D unclear. This CDR3 comprises 11 residues. The germline V gene has CDR1 SGHAT and CDR2 FQNNGV. V was clipped by 4 bases and J by 1 base, with 2 bases between them. CDR3 in amino acids: CASSSSYEQYF. The CDR3 coding sequence is TGTGCCAGCAGCTCTTCCTACGAGCAGTACTTC.

The chain uses TRBV7-9 and TRBJ1-3, with D perhaps TRBD1 (5 bases). Trimming removed 5 bases at V and 3 bases at J, with 11 bases between. The CDR3 has 14 residues. Germline V lookup: CDR1 SEHNR, CDR2 FQNEAQ (reference sequence). CDR3 nucleotides: TGTGCCAGCAGCGCCCTGGGGGGTGGAAACACCATATATTTT. Encoded protein: CASSALGGGNTIYF.

V is TRBV7-3 and J is TRBJ2-3, with 12 bases fitting TRBD2. Per germline, CDR1 SGHTA and CDR2 FQGTGA. V gave up 3 bases and J gave up 3 bases; unmatched junction bases: 7. The CDR3 consists of 17 residues. The CDR3 protein is CASSLGFTSGGTDTQYF. The CDR3 DNA reads TGTGCCAGCAGCTTGGGCTTCACTAGCGGGGGGACAGATACGCAGTATTTT.

This chain joins TRBV2 and TRBJ2-2, with D unclear. V lost 6 bases and J 7 bases, leaving 12 bases between the germline ends. Germline assignment: CDR1 SNHLY and CDR2 FYNNEI. The CDR3 runs 13 residues. The DNA of the CDR3 is TGTGCCAGCAGGGCGTACCCTGACGGGGAGCTGTTTTTT. Its translation is CASRAYPDGELFF.

The CDR3 DNA reads TGTGCCAGCTCACCCCCGGGAATTCAAGATTCACCCCTCCACTTT. This codes for CASSPPGIQDSPLHF. The J gene is TRBJ1-6, the V gene TRBV18; D unclear. V dropped 3 bases and J dropped 8 bases, with 14 bases sitting between them. CDR1 and CDR2 from the germline V gene are KGHSH and LQKENI. This CDR3 contains 15 residues.

This sequence joins TRBV9 and TRBJ2-2; 8 positions agree with TRBD1. The CDR3 totals 15 residues. Trimming at V came to 4 bases and at J to 7 bases, leaving 9 bases not matched to a gene. The germline gives CDR1 SGDLS, CDR2 YYNGEE. CDR3 nucleotides: TGTGCCAGCAGCACCCCAGGGGGCGGTGACGGGGAGCTGTTTTTT. As protein: CASSTPGGGDGELFF.

V is TRBV18 and J is TRBJ2-5; the match to TRBD2 covers 9 bases. This CDR3 has 15 amino acids. J was trimmed by 1 base and V by 6 bases; bases with no gene match: 6. Germline CDR1 KGHSH, CDR2 LQKENI. The CDR3 coding sequence is TGTGCCAGCTCGCCGTTACTAGCGGGCCAAGAGACCCAGTACTTC. It encodes CASSPLLAGQETQYF.

This clone appeared once. J is TRBJ1-5 and V is TRBV4-1; D is unresolved. The V end was cut by 5 bases, the J end by 9 bases, with 14 bases between. The CDR3 is 13 residues long. Germline loops: CDR1 MGHRA, CDR2 YSYEKL. The chain's CDR3 is CASSATGLGPQHF. CDR3 DNA: TGCGCCAGCAGCGCGACGGGGTTGGGGCCCCAGCATTTT.

This chain uses TRBV20-1 with TRBJ2-1; D perhaps matches TRBD2 (5 bases). The CDR3 spans 14 residues. Deletions cut 3 bases from V and 8 bases from J, with 17 bases between. Germline V lookup: CDR1 DFQATT, CDR2 SNEGSKA (reference sequence). As DNA, the CDR3 is TGCAGTGCTAGTTGGCTAGCCGGGTACCATGAGCAGTTCTTC. Protein sequence: CSASWLAGYHEQFF.

The chain recombines TRBV9 with TRBJ2-1, with D unresolved. The length of the CDR3 is 15 residues. The V end lost 0 bases, the J end lost 2 bases, and 9 bases lay between the germline ends. Germline CDR1 and CDR2: SGDLS and YYNGEE. This CDR3 reads CASSVDVGAYNEQFF. In DNA form, the CDR3 reads TGTGCCAGCAGCGTAGACGTCGGAGCCTACAATGAGCAGTTCTTC.

The chain links TRBV11-3 to TRBJ1-1; D may be TRBD1 (5 bases). V lost 1 base and J 2 bases, leaving 11 bases between the germline ends. The germline V gene has CDR1 SGHNT and CDR2 YENEEA. The CDR3 spans 15 residues. The CDR3 DNA sequence: TGTGCCAGCAGCTTAGCCGGGGCCTCAAACACTGAAGCTTTCTTT. Translated: CASSLAGASNTEAFF. The variable domain in full, with the rest retrieved from reference TRBV11-3 and TRBJ1-1, is EAGVVQSPRYKIIEKKQPVAFWCNPISGHNTLYWYLQNLGQGPELLIRYENEEAVDDSQLPKDRFSAERLKGVDSTLKIQPAELGDSAVYLCASSLAGASNTEAFFGQGTRLTVV.